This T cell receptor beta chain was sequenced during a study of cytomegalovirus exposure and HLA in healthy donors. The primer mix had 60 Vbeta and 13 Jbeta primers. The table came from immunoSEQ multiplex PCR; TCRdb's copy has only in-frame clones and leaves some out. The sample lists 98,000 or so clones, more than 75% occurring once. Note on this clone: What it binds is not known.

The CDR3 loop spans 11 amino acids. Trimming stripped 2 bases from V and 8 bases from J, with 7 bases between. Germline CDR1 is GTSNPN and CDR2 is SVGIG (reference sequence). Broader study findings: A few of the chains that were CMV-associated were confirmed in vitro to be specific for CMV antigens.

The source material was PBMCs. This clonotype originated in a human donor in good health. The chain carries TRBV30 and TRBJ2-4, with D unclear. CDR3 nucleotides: TGTGCCTGGAGTACGTCGGACATTCAGTACTTC. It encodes CAWSTSDIQYF.